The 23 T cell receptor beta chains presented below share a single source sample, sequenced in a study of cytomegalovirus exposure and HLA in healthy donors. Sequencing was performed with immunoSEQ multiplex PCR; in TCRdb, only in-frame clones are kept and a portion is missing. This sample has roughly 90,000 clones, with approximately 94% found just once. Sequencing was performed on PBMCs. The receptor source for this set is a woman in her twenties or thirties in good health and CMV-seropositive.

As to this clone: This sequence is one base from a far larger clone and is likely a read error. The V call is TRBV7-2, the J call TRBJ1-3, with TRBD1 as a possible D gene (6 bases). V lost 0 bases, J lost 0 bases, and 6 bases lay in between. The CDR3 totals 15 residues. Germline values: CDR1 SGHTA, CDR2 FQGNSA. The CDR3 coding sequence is TGTGCCAGCAGCTTAGCAGGGGGCTCTGGAAACACCATATATTTT. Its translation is CASSLAGGSGNTIYF. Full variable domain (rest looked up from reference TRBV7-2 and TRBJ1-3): GAGVSQSPSNKVTEKGKDVELRCDPISGHTALYWYRQSLGQGLEFLIYFQGNSAPDKSGLPSDRFSAERTGGSVSTLTIQRTQQEDSAVYLCASSLAGGSGNTIYFGEGSWLTVV.

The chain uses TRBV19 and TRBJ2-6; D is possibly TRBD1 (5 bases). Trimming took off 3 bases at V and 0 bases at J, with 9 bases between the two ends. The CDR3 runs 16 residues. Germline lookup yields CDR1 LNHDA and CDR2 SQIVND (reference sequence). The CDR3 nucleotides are TGTGCCAGTAGTATCACAGGCGGCTCTGGGGCCAACGTCCTGACTTTC. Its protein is CASSITGGSGANVLTF.

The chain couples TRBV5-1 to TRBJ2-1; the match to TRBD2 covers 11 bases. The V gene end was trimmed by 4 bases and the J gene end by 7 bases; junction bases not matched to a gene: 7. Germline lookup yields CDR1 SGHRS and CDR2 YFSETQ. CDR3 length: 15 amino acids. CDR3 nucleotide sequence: TGCGCCAGCAGCCCAACTAGCGGGAGAGGTAATGAGCAGTTCTTC. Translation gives CASSPTSGRGNEQFF.

CDR3 nucleotide sequence: TGCGCCAGCAGTAACAGGGAAAGGGGCACTGAAGCTTTCTTT. This gives the protein CASSNRERGTEAFF. The chain recombines TRBV4-1 with TRBJ1-1; a weak D match, TRBD1 (6 bases). The CDR3 spans 14 residues. The V end lost 6 bases, the J end lost 4 bases, and 15 bases lay between the germline ends. Germline CDR1 and CDR2: MGHRA and YSYEKL.

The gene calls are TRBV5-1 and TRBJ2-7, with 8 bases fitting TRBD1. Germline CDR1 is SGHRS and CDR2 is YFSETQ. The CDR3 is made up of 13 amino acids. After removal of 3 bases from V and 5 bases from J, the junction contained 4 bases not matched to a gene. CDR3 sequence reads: CASSWTGQNEQYF. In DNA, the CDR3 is TGCGCCAGCAGCTGGACAGGGCAGAACGAGCAGTACTTC.

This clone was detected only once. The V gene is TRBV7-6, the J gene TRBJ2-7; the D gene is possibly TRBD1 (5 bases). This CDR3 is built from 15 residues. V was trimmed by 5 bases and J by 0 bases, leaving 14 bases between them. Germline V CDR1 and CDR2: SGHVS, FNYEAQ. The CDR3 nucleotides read TGTGCCAGCAGCCAACAGGCTAGTGCCTCCTACGAGCAGTACTTC. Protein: CASSQQASASYEQYF.

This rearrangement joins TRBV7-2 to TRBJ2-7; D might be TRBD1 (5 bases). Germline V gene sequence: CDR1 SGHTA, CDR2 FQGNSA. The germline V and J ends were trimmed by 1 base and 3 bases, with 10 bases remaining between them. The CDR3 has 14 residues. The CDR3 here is CASSLEAGRYEQYF. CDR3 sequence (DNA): TGTGCCAGCAGCTTAGAGGCAGGGCGCTACGAGCAGTACTTC.

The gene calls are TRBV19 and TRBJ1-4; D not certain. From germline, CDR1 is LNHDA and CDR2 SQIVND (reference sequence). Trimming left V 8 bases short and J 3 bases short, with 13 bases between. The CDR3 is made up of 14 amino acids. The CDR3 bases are TGTGCCAGTTCCGTGACTGCAGCTAATGAAAAACTGTTTTTT. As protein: CASSVTAANEKLFF.

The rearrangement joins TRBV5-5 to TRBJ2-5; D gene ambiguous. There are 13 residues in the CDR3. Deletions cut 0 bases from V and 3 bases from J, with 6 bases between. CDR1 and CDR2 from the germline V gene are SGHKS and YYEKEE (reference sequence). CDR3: CASSLELEETQYF. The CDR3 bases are TGTGCCAGCAGCTTGGAGCTAGAAGAGACCCAGTACTTC.

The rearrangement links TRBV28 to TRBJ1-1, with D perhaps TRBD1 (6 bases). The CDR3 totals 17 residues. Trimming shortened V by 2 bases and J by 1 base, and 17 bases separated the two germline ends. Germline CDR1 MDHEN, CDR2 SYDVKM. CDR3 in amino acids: CASSLTPRRGKNTEAFF. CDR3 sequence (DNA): TGTGCCAGCAGTTTAACCCCACGTAGGGGGAAGAACACTGAAGCTTTCTTT.

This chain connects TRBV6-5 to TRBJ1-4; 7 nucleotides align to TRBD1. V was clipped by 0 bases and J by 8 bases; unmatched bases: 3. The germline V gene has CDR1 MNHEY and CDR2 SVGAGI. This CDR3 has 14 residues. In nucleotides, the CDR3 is TGTGCCAGCAGTTACTCATCGACAGGGGAAAAACTGTTTTTT. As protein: CASSYSSTGEKLFF.

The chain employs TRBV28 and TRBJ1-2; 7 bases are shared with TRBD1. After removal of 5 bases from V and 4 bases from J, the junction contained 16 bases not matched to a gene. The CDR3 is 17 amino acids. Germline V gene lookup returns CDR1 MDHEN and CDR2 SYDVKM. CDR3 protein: CASSRGEPGQILYGYTF. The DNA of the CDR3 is TGTGCCAGCAGTAGGGGTGAACCGGGACAGATCCTCTATGGCTACACCTTC.

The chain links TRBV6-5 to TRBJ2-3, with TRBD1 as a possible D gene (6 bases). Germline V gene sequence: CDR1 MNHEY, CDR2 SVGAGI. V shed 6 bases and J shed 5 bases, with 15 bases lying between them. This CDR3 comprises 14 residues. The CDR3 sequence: CASRNRVFQDTQYF. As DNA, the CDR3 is TGTGCCAGCAGAAACAGGGTGTTTCAAGATACGCAGTATTTT.

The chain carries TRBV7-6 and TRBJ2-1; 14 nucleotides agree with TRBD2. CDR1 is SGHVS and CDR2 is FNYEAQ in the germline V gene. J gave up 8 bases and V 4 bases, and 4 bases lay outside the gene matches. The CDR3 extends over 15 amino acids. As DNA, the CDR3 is TGTGCCAGCAGCTGGACTAGCGGGAGGACTGATGAGCAGTTCTTC. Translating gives CASSWTSGRTDEQFF.

CDR3 amino acids: CASRLAGTSWNEQFF. CDR3 nucleotides: TGTGCCAGCAGGCTGGCCGGGACAAGCTGGAATGAGCAGTTCTTC. V gene TRBV5-4 combines with J gene TRBJ2-1, with D perhaps matching TRBD1 (6 bases). Between the trimmed V and J ends, which lost 5 bases and 7 bases, there was a span of 19 bases. This CDR3 spans 15 amino acids. Germline V CDR1 and CDR2: SGHNT, YYREEE (reference sequence). Filled out from reference TRBV5-4 and TRBJ2-1, the complete variable domain reads ETGVTQSPTHLIKTRGQQVTLRCSSQSGHNTVSWYQQALGQGPQFIFQYYREEENGRGNFPPRFSGLQFPNYSSELNVNALELDDSALYLCASRLAGTSWNEQFFGPGTRLTVL.

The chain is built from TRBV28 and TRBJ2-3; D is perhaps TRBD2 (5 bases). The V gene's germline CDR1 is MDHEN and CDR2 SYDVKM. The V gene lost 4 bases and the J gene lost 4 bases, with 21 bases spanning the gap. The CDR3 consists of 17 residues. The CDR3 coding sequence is TGTGCCAGCAGTTCGACCCTGGGGAGACGGGTGCCAGATACGCAGTATTTT. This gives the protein CASSSTLGRRVPDTQYF.

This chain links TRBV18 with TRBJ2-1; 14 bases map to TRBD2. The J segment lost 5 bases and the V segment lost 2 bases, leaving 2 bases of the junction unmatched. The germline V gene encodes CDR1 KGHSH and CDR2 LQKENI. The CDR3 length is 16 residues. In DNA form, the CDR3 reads TGTGCCAGCTCACCAATGGGACTAGCGGGAGACAATGAGCAGTTCTTC. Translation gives CASSPMGLAGDNEQFF.

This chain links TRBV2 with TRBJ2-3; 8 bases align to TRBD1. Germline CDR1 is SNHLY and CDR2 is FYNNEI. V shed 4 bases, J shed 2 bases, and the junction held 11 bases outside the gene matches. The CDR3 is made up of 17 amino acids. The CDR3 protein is CASSAHGQGLDTDTQYF. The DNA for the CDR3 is TGTGCCAGCAGTGCCCACGGACAGGGACTCGACACAGATACGCAGTATTTT.

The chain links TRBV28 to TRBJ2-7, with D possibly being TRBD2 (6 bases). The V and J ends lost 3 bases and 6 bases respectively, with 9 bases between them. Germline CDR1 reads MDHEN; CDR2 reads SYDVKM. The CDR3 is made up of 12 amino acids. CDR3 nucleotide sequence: TGTGCCAGCAGTTTCAGGAGGGCCGAGCAGTACTTC. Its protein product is CASSFRRAEQYF.

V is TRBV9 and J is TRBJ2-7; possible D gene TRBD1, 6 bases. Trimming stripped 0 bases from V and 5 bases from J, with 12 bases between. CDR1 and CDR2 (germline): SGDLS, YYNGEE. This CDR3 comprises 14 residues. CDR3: CASSVVQGYHEQYF. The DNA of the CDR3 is TGTGCCAGCAGCGTAGTACAGGGCTACCACGAGCAGTACTTC.

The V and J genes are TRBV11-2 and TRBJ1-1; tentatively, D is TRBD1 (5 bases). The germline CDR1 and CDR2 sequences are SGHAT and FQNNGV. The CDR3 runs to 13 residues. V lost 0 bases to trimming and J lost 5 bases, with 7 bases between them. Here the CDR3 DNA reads TGTGCCAGCAGCTTAGATCGGGGGACTGAAGCTTTCTTT. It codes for CASSLDRGTEAFF.

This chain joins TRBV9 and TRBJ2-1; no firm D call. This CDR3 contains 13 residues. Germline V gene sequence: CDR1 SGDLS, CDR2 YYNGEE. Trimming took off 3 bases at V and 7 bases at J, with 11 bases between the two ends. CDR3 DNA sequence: TGTGCCAGCAGCGCACATCCGGGTAATGAGCAGTTCTTC. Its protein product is CASSAHPGNEQFF.

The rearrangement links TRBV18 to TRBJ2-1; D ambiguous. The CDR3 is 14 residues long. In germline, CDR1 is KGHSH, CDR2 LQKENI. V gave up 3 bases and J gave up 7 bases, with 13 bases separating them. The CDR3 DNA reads TGTGCCAGCTCACCCCAGCGAGGAACTAATGAGCAGTTCTTC. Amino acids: CASSPQRGTNEQFF.